Below are 15 T cell receptor beta chains sequenced from a single sample in a study of OX40 agonist ivuxolimab in advanced cancers. TCRdb's table, derived via immunoSEQ multiplex PCR, lists solely in-frame clones and lacks some. The sample carries 50,000 to 65,000 clones, about 86% recorded once. The sequencing here drew on CD4+ or CD8+ T cells sorted from blood, taken in a trial of the OX40 agonist ivuxolimab. The receptors originated from an adult with an advanced solid tumor such as melanoma, head and neck, liver or kidney cancer.

The CDR3 loop reads CASSPRRELYEQYF. The CDR3 DNA follows: TGTGCCAGCAGTCCACGCAGGGAGCTCTACGAGCAGTACTTC. The chain is built from TRBV27 and TRBJ2-7; D possibly matches TRBD1 or TRBD2 (5 bases each). Trimming took off 5 bases at V and 3 bases at J, with 14 bases between the two ends. The germline CDR1 and CDR2 sequences are MNHEY and SMNVEV (reference sequence). The CDR3 length is 14 residues.

The chain recombines TRBV5-1 with TRBJ1-5; TRBD1 aligns across 7 bases. This CDR3 has 14 amino acids. Trimming cost V 3 bases and J 2 bases; bases outside gene matches: 2. CDR1 and CDR2 from the germline V gene are SGHRS and YFSETQ. The CDR3 protein is CASSSGQGNQPQHF. The CDR3 region has the DNA TGCGCCAGCAGCTCCGGACAGGGCAATCAGCCCCAGCATTTT.

The chain is built from TRBV28 and TRBJ1-1; 8 nucleotides agree with TRBD1. The CDR3 runs 15 residues. The V and J ends lost 4 bases and 1 base, in that order; junction bases with no gene match: 5. Germline V lookup: CDR1 MDHEN, CDR2 SYDVKM. CDR3 nucleotide sequence: TGTGCCAGCAGTTCCCCACAGGGGGGGAACACTGAAGCTTTCTTT. Residues: CASSSPQGGNTEAFF.

V and J are TRBV6-6 and TRBJ1-2; D possibly corresponds to TRBD1 (5 bases). The CDR3 covers 15 residues. V shed 0 bases and J shed 4 bases, with 12 bases lying between them. Germline V gene lookup returns CDR1 MNHNY and CDR2 SVGAGI (reference sequence). CDR3: CASSYSKGRAYGYTF. CDR3 in DNA: TGTGCCAGCAGTTACTCGAAGGGGAGGGCCTATGGCTACACCTTC.

The chain recombines TRBV6-5 with TRBJ1-2; D uncertain. Germline V lookup: CDR1 MNHEY, CDR2 SVGAGI. V was clipped by 0 bases and J by 3 bases, with 8 bases between them. This CDR3 comprises 14 residues. CDR3 DNA sequence: TGTGCCAGCAGTTACTCGTGGCAGGACTATGGCTACACCTTC. It specifies CASSYSWQDYGYTF.

The chain carries TRBV6-1 and TRBJ1-1; 9 positions agree with TRBD1. V gave up 7 bases and J gave up 0 bases; unmatched junction bases: 3. Germline loops: CDR1 MNHNS, CDR2 SASEGT. The CDR3 sequence is 14 residues long. The CDR3 nucleotides are TGTGCCAGCAACAGGGGGCCTATGAACACTGAAGCTTTCTTT. Its translation is CASNRGPMNTEAFF.

This clone was picked up one time. The V and J genes are TRBV4-2 and TRBJ1-2, with TRBD1 matching 8 bases. The CDR3 covers 13 residues. The ends lost 6 bases at V and 8 bases at J; junction bases unmatched: 8. Germline lookup yields CDR1 LGHNA and CDR2 YNFKEQ. The DNA for the CDR3 is TGTGCCAGCAGGAAGACAGGGGTTGGGGGCTACACCTTC. This translates into CASRKTGVGGYTF.

CDR3 region: CASVSYAGTEAFF. Here the CDR3 DNA reads TGTGCCAGCGTCAGTTACGCGGGAACTGAAGCTTTCTTT. The chain carries TRBV27 and TRBJ1-1, with D unclear. The CDR3 runs 13 residues. CDR1 is MNHEY and CDR2 is SMNVEV in the germline V gene (reference sequence). The V end was cut by 8 bases, the J end by 5 bases, with 15 bases between.

This clone was observed a few times. This rearrangement joins TRBV9 to TRBJ1-3; possibly TRBD1 for D (6 bases). Trimming left V 5 bases short and J 2 bases short, with 11 bases between. Germline loops: CDR1 SGDLS, CDR2 YYNGEE. This CDR3 contains 14 residues. CDR3 DNA sequence: TGTGCCAGCAGGCCGGGGGGGCCTGGAAACACCATATATTTT. Translation gives CASRPGGPGNTIYF.

The chain is built from TRBV5-1 and TRBJ1-2; unclear D gene. The CDR3 is 16 amino acids. The V and J ends lost 4 bases and 0 bases respectively, with 16 bases between them. Germline CDR1 reads SGHRS; CDR2 reads YFSETQ. The CDR3 region is CASSPGSWGPNYGYTF. DNA of the CDR3: TGCGCCAGCAGCCCGGGTAGCTGGGGTCCTAACTATGGCTACACCTTC.

The chain carries TRBV6-1 and TRBJ2-6; D uncertain. The CDR3 consists of 15 residues. Trimming stripped 6 bases from V and 0 bases from J, with 9 bases between. Germline CDR1 is MNHNS and CDR2 is SASEGT. DNA of the CDR3: TGTGCCAGCAGACCTACCTTCTCTGGGGCCAACGTCCTGACTTTC. Protein sequence: CASRPTFSGANVLTF.

The gene calls are TRBV5-1 and TRBJ2-5; 11 bases are shared with TRBD2. Germline trimming cut 5 bases from V and 3 bases from J; bases unmatched to any gene: 12. Germline V gives CDR1 SGHRS, CDR2 YFSETQ. There are 17 residues in the CDR3. As DNA, the CDR3 is TGCGCCAGCAGGCCTGAGAGAACTAGCGGGGGTAAAGAGACCCAGTACTTC. It encodes CASRPERTSGGKETQYF.

The genes are TRBV19 and TRBJ2-5; D not resolved. The V gene's germline CDR1 is LNHDA and CDR2 SQIVND (reference sequence). V shed 3 bases and J shed 0 bases, with 5 bases lying between them. This CDR3 is 13 amino acids long. For the CDR3, the DNA is TGTGCCAGTAGTATGATCCACCAAGAGACCCAGTACTTC. It is translated as CASSMIHQETQYF.

The chain employs TRBV19 and TRBJ2-3; D unclear. The CDR3 runs 14 residues. Germline assignment: CDR1 LNHDA and CDR2 SQIVND (reference sequence). The V and J ends lost 5 bases and 6 bases respectively, with 15 bases between them. The CDR3 nucleotides are TGTGCCAGTAGTCGGTCCGGAGCTCCTGATACGCAGTATTTT. Translated: CASSRSGAPDTQYF.

V and J are TRBV29-1 and TRBJ2-5, with D uncertain. This CDR3 comprises 14 residues. The germline V gene has CDR1 SQVTM and CDR2 ANQGSEA. The CDR3 coding sequence is TGCGGTACTCAAATGGGATCGTACCAAGAGACCCAGTACTTC. Residues: CGTQMGSYQETQYF. The complete variable domain, with remaining parts taken from reference TRBV29-1 and TRBJ2-5, reads SAVISQKPSRDICQRGTSLTIQCQVDSQVTMMFWYRQQPGQSLTLIATANQGSEATYESGFVIDKFPISRPNLTFSTLTVSNMSPEDSSIYLCGTQMGSYQETQYFGPGTRLLVL.